The present TCR beta chain was sequenced within a study of cytomegalovirus exposure and HLA in healthy donors. Notes on the study in general: Researchers catalogued roughly 150 TCR beta chains as cytomegalovirus-associated. Reportedly, cytomegalovirus status was diagnosed with high sensitivity and specificity. Later analysis suggested most CMV-associated TCR beta chains were HLA-restricted.

Trimming pared 6 bases from V and 4 bases from J, leaving 21 bases between. This CDR3 contains 16 residues. Per the germline V gene, CDR1 is MGHRA and CDR2 is YSYEKL. This clone was counted a single time. The antigen is not known. Vbeta (60) and Jbeta (13) primers were used in the PCR. Per the study methods: About 12 million of tens of millions of unique TCR beta chains were shared, per a later count. Profiled with immunoSEQ multiplex PCR; TCRdb holds only in-frame clones, not every one. For V, J and clone size, that table is used; D and trimming come from the DNA. The sample shows approximately 99,000 clones, 73% of them seen only once.

This TCR was recovered from a man aged 40-49 years in good health and CMV-seronegative. Sample: PBMCs. V gene TRBV4-1 combines with J gene TRBJ1-2; a possible D gene is TRBD1 (6 bases). CDR3 nucleotides: TGCGCCAGCAGAGTTGGACCAGGGGCCCGTGGCTATGGCTACACCTTC. This encodes CASRVGPGARGYGYTF.